This T cell receptor (beta chain) emerged from a study of T cell repertoires in cytomegalovirus infection. Looking at the study overall: Shared public TCR beta signatures pointed to both CMV infection and a matching HLA type. Points from the study as a whole: The ex vivo response was dominated by HLA-C-restricted CMV-specific TCR beta clonotypes. There were carriers of CMV plus the relevant HLA, and cumulative public TCR beta family frequency identified them.

A remark on this clonotype: Its matching antigen is unknown.

TCRdb reprocessed the reads via MiXCR and lists one record per CDR3 protein. This table has roughly 90,000 distinct CDR3 sequences, approximately 32% appearing once. With V trimmed by 6 bases and J by 4 bases, 9 bases remained unmatched. This CDR3 region has 18 residues. Germline-derived CDR1 and CDR2 are MNHEY and SVGAGI. The TCR comes from a human donor in good health (CMV status not recorded). Some clones in this sample may be carry-over from other donors' samples. V and J are TRBV6-5 and TRBJ2-1, with 16 bases lining up with TRBD2. The material sequenced was CD8+ T cells from cultured PBMCs, taken from culture after CMV antigen stimulation. As DNA, the CDR3 is TGTGCCAGCAGCCTCGGGACTAGCGGGGGGGCCAAATACAATGAGCAGTTCTTC. Protein: CASSLGTSGGAKYNEQFF.